This passage covers 15 T cell receptor beta chains from one sample sequenced in a study of control samples from healthy donors and cancer patients. The data were produced by immunoSEQ multiplex PCR, yet TCRdb's version contains in-frame clones alone and is incomplete. The top ten hold roughly an eighth of the sample, which has about 95,000 clones, about 87% seen once. Sequencing input: blood. Receptor source: a woman in her 70s in good health.

This rearrangement joins TRBV18 to TRBJ1-3; 7 bases are a match to TRBD1. There are 21 residues in the CDR3. Germline CDR1 reads KGHSH; CDR2 reads LQKENI. With V trimmed by 3 bases and J by 3 bases, 23 bases remained unmatched. The CDR3 nucleotides are TGTGCCAGCTCACCCCTCGGACCCGGGACAGAGAGAGTCCAACATGGAAACACCATATATTTT. This encodes CASSPLGPGTERVQHGNTIYF.

V and J are TRBV5-4 and TRBJ1-2, with 9 bases lining up with TRBD1. The germline V gene encodes CDR1 SGHNT and CDR2 YYREEE (reference sequence). The V gene end was trimmed by 4 bases and the J gene end by 8 bases; junction bases not matched to a gene: 9. The CDR3 is made up of 14 amino acids. The CDR3 DNA sequence: TGTGCCAGCAGCGGGGACGGGACAGGGAGAGGCTACACCTTC. Translated: CASSGDGTGRGYTF.

The chain links TRBV4-1 to TRBJ2-7; no clear D gene. The germline V gene has CDR1 MGHRA and CDR2 YSYEKL. V was cut by 0 bases and J by 0 bases, with 9 bases left in between. CDR3 size: 15 residues. The CDR3 bases are TGCGCCAGCAGCCAAGATATCAAGACCTCCTACGAGCAGTACTTC. Its protein is CASSQDIKTSYEQYF.

The chain recombines TRBV19 with TRBJ1-1; D gene ambiguous. Germline V CDR1 and CDR2: LNHDA, SQIVND (reference sequence). The V end was cut by 7 bases, the J end by 2 bases, with 11 bases between. The CDR3 extends over 13 amino acids. CDR3 sequence reads: CASTPSRNTEAFF. CDR3 bases: TGTGCCAGTACCCCCTCCAGAAACACTGAAGCTTTCTTT.

The rearrangement links TRBV28 to TRBJ1-5; D perhaps matches TRBD1 (6 bases). The CDR3 extends over 15 amino acids. Germline lookup yields CDR1 MDHEN and CDR2 SYDVKM. V lost 5 bases to trimming and J lost 2 bases, with 13 bases between them. This CDR3 reads CASSTGSQGNQPQHF. Written as DNA, the CDR3 is TGTGCCAGCAGTACAGGGTCCCAGGGCAATCAGCCCCAGCATTTT.

The chain carries TRBV7-8 and TRBJ2-7; D unclear. The germline V and J ends were trimmed by 5 bases and 4 bases, with 21 bases remaining between them. This CDR3 has 16 amino acids. The germline gives CDR1 SGHVS, CDR2 FQNEAQ. As DNA, the CDR3 is TGTGCCAGCAGCCCCCTAAGGACCTCGAGAATGTACGAGCAGTACTTC. Translation gives CASSPLRTSRMYEQYF. The variable domain in full, with the rest retrieved from reference TRBV7-8 and TRBJ2-7, is GAGVSQSPRYKVAKRGQDVALRCDPISGHVSLFWYQQALGQGPEFLTYFQNEAQLDKSGLPSDRFFAERPEGSVSTLKIQRTQQEDSAVYLCASSPLRTSRMYEQYFGPGTRLTVT.

The chain uses TRBV9 and TRBJ2-7, with 7 bases aligning to TRBD1. The V and J ends lost 3 bases and 6 bases, in that order; junction bases with no gene match: 6. Germline CDR1 is SGDLS and CDR2 is YYNGEE. This CDR3 comprises 13 residues. The chain's CDR3 is CASSGPQGSEQYF. The CDR3 nucleotides are TGTGCCAGCAGCGGACCACAGGGGTCCGAGCAGTACTTC.

V is TRBV19 and J is TRBJ2-1; D is perhaps TRBD1 (6 bases). Germline-derived CDR1 and CDR2 are LNHDA and SQIVND (reference sequence). The V end lost 10 bases, the J end lost 10 bases, and 26 bases lay between the germline ends. This CDR3 spans 15 amino acids. CDR3 in amino acids: CATSTGTPTPPEQFF. DNA of the CDR3: TGTGCCACCTCAACAGGGACCCCGACGCCCCCCGAGCAGTTCTTC.

This chain links TRBV12-5 with TRBJ2-1; TRBD2 matches 12 bases. Germline loops: CDR1 LGHNT, CDR2 FRNRAP. With V trimmed by 2 bases and J by 0 bases, 11 bases remained unmatched. This CDR3 has 20 residues. The CDR3 bases are TGTGCTAGTGGTTTGCTCCGACTAGCGGGAGTCCAGAGCTCCTACAATGAGCAGTTCTTC. It is translated as CASGLLRLAGVQSSYNEQFF. Using reference TRBV12-5 and TRBJ2-1 for the parts outside the CDR3, the full variable domain is DARVTQTPRHKVTEMGQEVTMRCQPILGHNTVFWYRQTMMQGLELLAYFRNRAPLDDSGMPKDRFSAEMPDATLATLKIQPSEPRDSAVYFCASGLLRLAGVQSSYNEQFFGPGTRLTVL.

The genes are TRBV6-6 and TRBJ1-3, with 7 positions matching TRBD1. The CDR3 length is 16 residues. Germline lookup yields CDR1 MNHNY and CDR2 SVGAGI (reference sequence). The V segment lost 10 bases and the J segment 4 bases; nucleotides outside the gene matches: 16. The CDR3 protein is CATQRGRQGYGNTIYF. The CDR3 nucleotides are TGTGCCACCCAGAGGGGTCGACAGGGCTACGGAAACACCATATATTTT.

This clone was recorded only once. The chain combines TRBV5-5 with TRBJ1-5; D might be TRBD1 (5 bases). CDR1 SGHKS and CDR2 YYEKEE come from the germline V gene (reference sequence). This CDR3 region has 14 residues. Between the trimmed V and J ends, which lost 4 bases and 0 bases, there was a span of 8 bases. CDR3 sequence: CASSLTDSNQPQHF. CDR3 DNA: TGTGCCAGCAGCCTGACAGATAGCAATCAGCCCCAGCATTTT.

The chain combines TRBV6-5 with TRBJ1-2, with 7 bases that match TRBD1. In germline, CDR1 is MNHEY, CDR2 SVGAGI. The CDR3 is made up of 14 amino acids. V shed 4 bases and J 6 bases; nucleotides not matched to a gene: 8. DNA for the CDR3: TGTGCCAGCAGTTTCAGGGGGGCAGGGCATGGCTACACCTTC. It specifies CASSFRGAGHGYTF.

This chain joins TRBV9 and TRBJ2-2; D not certain. V was cut by 1 base and J by 5 bases, with 6 bases left in between. From germline, CDR1 is SGDLS and CDR2 YYNGEE. The CDR3 contains 13 residues. CDR3 in amino acids: CASSVTGTGELFF. The CDR3, as DNA: TGTGCCAGCAGCGTAACCGGTACCGGGGAGCTGTTTTTT.

The gene calls are TRBV5-1 and TRBJ1-1; D may be TRBD1 (6 bases). CDR1 and CDR2 (germline): SGHRS, YFSETQ. Trimming removed 3 bases from V and 1 base from J, with 13 bases in between. This CDR3 is built from 15 residues. DNA for the CDR3: TGCGCCAGCAGCTCAGGGGAAACGAAGAACACTGAAGCTTTCTTT. Translation gives CASSSGETKNTEAFF.

This sequence joins TRBV5-8 and TRBJ1-2; D gene uncertain. V lost 4 bases to trimming and J lost 4 bases, with 11 bases between them. Germline V gives CDR1 SGHTS, CDR2 YDEGEE. The CDR3 has 13 residues. The CDR3 loop is CASSPGALYGYTF. CDR3 bases: TGTGCCAGCAGCCCTGGAGCCCTCTATGGCTACACCTTC.